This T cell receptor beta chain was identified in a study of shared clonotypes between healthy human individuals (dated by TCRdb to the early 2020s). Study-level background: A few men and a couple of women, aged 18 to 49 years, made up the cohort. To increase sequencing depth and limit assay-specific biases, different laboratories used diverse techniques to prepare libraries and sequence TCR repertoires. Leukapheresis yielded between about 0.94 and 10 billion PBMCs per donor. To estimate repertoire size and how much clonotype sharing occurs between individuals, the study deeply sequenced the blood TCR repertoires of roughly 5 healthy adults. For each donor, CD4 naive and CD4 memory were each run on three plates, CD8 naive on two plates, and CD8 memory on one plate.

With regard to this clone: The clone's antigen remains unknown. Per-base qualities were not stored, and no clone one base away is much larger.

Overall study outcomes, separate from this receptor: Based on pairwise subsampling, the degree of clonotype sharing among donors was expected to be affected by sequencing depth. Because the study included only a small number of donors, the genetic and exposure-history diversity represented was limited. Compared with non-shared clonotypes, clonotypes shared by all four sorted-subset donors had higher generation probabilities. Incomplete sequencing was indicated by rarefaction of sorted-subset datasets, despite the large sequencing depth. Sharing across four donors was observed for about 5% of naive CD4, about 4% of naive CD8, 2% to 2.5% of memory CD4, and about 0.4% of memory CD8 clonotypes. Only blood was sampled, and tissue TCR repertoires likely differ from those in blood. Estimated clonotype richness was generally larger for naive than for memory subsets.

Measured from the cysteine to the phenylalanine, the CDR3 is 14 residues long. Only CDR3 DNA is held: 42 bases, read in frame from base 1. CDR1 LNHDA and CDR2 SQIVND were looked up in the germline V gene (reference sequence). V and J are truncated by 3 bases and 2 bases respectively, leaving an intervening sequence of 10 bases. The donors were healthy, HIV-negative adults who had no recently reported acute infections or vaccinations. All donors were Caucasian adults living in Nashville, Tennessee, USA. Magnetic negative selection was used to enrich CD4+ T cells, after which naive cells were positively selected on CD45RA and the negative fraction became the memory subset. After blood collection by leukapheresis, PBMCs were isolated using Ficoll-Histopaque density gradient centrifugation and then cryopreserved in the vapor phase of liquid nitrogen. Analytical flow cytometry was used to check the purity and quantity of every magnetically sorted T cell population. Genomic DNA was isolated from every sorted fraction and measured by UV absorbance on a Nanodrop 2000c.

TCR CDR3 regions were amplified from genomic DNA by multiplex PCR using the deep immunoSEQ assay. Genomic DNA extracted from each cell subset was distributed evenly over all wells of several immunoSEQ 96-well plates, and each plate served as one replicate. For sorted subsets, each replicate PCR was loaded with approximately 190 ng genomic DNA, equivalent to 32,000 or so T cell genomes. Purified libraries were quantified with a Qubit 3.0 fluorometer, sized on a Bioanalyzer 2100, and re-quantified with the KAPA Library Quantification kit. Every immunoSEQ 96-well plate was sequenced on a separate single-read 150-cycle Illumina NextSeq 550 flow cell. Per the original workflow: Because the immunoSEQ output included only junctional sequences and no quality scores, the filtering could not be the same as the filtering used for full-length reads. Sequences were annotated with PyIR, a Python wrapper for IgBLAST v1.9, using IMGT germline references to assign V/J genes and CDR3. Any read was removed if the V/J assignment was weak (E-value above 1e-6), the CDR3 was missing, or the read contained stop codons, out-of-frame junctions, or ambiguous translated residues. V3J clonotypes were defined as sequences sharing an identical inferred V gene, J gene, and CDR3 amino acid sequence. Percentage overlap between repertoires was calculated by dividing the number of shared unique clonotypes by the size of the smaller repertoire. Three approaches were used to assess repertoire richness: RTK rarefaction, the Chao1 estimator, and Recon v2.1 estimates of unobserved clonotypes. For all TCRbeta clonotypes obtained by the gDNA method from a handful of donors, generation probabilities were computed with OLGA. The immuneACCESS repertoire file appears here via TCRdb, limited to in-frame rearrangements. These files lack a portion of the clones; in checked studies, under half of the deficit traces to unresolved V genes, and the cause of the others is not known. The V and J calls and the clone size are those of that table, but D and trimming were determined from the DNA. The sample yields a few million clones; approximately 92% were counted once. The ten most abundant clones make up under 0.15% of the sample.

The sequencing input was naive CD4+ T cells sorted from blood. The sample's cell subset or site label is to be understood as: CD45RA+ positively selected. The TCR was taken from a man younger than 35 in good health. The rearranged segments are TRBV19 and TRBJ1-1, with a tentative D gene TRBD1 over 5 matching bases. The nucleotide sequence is TGTGCCAGTAGTATTTCGGGGACCAACACTGAAGCTTTCTTT. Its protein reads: CASSISGTNTEAFF. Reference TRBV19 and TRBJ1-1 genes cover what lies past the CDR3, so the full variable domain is DGGITQSPKYLFRKEGQNVTLSCEQNLNHDAMYWYRQDPGQGLRLIYYSQIVNDFQKGDIAEGYSVSREKKESFPLTVTSAQKNPTAFYLCASSISGTNTEAFFGQGTRLTVV.